The 9 T cell receptor beta chains listed next were all sequenced from one sample in a study of cytomegalovirus exposure and HLA in healthy donors. The PCR employed 60 Vbeta primers together with 13 Jbeta primers. The data were produced by immunoSEQ multiplex PCR, yet TCRdb's version contains in-frame clones alone and is incomplete. Of approximately 73,000 clones in the sample, about 81% were seen once. The sequenced sample consisted of PBMCs. The receptors originated from a man aged 70-80 years in good health and CMV-seronegative.

The chain recombines TRBV7-2 with TRBJ2-2; the D gene is possibly TRBD1 (6 bases). Germline CDR1 and CDR2: SGHTA and FQGNSA. The CDR3 consists of 14 residues. Trimming removed 5 bases at V and 3 bases at J, with 10 bases between. The CDR3 nucleotides read TGTGCCAGCAGCCAGGGACAACACACCGGGGAGCTGTTTTTT. Translation: CASSQGQHTGELFF.

This clone was counted between two and nine times. The rearrangement uses TRBV7-2 and TRBJ1-6; D gene unclear. The length of the CDR3 is 13 residues. Germline V CDR1 and CDR2: SGHTA, FQGNSA. Trimming stripped 2 bases from V and 8 bases from J, with 7 bases between. The CDR3 loop is CASSLTPDSPLHF. The CDR3 coding sequence is TGTGCCAGCAGCTTAACCCCGGATTCACCCCTCCACTTT. Drawing the rest from reference TRBV7-2 and TRBJ1-6, the complete variable domain is GAGVSQSPSNKVTEKGKDVELRCDPISGHTALYWYRQSLGQGLEFLIYFQGNSAPDKSGLPSDRFSAERTGGSVSTLTIQRTQQEDSAVYLCASSLTPDSPLHFGNGTRLTVT.

The chain couples TRBV9 to TRBJ2-5; a possible D gene is TRBD2 (5 bases). CDR1 is SGDLS and CDR2 is YYNGEE in the germline V gene. V lost 4 bases and J lost 4, with 11 bases in between. CDR3 length: 13 amino acids. The CDR3 coding sequence is TGTGCCAGCAGCCCCACCGGGGTAGAGACCCAGTACTTC. This encodes CASSPTGVETQYF.

This clone showed up just once. The chain has TRBV28 and TRBJ1-2, with 11 bases identical to TRBD1. The CDR3 consists of 16 residues. Germline V gene lookup returns CDR1 MDHEN and CDR2 SYDVKM. V trimming: 2 bases; J trimming: 3 bases; junction bases outside the gene matches: 5. The CDR3 loop reads CASSLPGQGGDYGYTF. CDR3 coding DNA: TGTGCCAGCAGTTTACCGGGACAGGGGGGAGACTATGGCTACACCTTC.

A single count supports this clone. The chain carries TRBV28 and TRBJ1-2; TRBD1 matches at 7 bases. Germline CDR1 reads MDHEN; CDR2 reads SYDVKM. The CDR3 consists of 12 residues. The V gene end was trimmed by 8 bases and the J gene end by 8 bases; junction bases not matched to a gene: 8. CDR3 residues: CASRTGASGYTF. CDR3 DNA: TGTGCCAGCCGTACAGGGGCGTCGGGCTACACCTTC.

This clone showed up just a few times. The chain combines TRBV15 with TRBJ1-1; the D is unclear. Germline CDR1 and CDR2: LNHNV and YYDKDF (reference sequence). The CDR3 extends over 17 amino acids. Trimming stripped 3 bases from V and 6 bases from J, with 23 bases between. The DNA for the CDR3 is TGTGCCACCAGCAGTAGACCGCTCGGCCGGGGTTTGGCTGAAGCTTTCTTT. It translates to CATSSRPLGRGLAEAFF.

The chain recombines TRBV19 with TRBJ2-1; 12 bases are shared with TRBD2. The CDR3 loop spans 19 amino acids. Trimming took 3 bases from V and 0 from J; bases not matched to a gene: 9. CDR1 LNHDA and CDR2 SQIVND come from the germline V gene (reference sequence). The CDR3 sequence is CASSIPPGLAGSSYNEQFF. Written as DNA, the CDR3 is TGTGCCAGTAGTATCCCCCCGGGACTAGCGGGTAGCTCCTACAATGAGCAGTTCTTC.

In this sample, this clone turned up a few times. This rearrangement joins TRBV5-5 to TRBJ1-2; 7 positions match TRBD1. The CDR3 contains 14 residues. From germline, CDR1 is SGHKS and CDR2 YYEKEE (reference sequence). Losses at the gene ends were 4 bases for V and 2 bases for J; bases not matched to a gene: 5. CDR3 sequence reads: CASSQLQGNYGYTF. The CDR3 DNA is TGTGCCAGCAGCCAATTACAGGGGAACTATGGCTACACCTTC.

J is TRBJ2-1 and V is TRBV7-9, with TRBD2 matching 9 bases. This CDR3 contains 16 residues. CDR1 is SEHNR, CDR2 FQNEAQ, per germline (reference sequence). V gave up 7 bases and J gave up 5 bases; unmatched junction bases: 12. This chain's CDR3 is CASISYGTSGHNEQFF. CDR3 nucleotide sequence: TGTGCCAGCATTTCTTACGGTACTAGCGGGCACAATGAGCAGTTCTTC.